Below are 19 T cell receptor beta chains sequenced from a single sample in a study of T cells expressing NK-cell markers. Following a re-call of the 5' RACE reads, TCRdb has one entry per CDR3 protein and lacks DNA. The sample table sets out around 380,000 distinct CDR3 sequences. Sequenced sample: blood T cells: a sorted CD56 or NKG2C T cell subset, CD4+ or CD8+ T cells, or bulk PBMC T cells (not recorded which). These receptors all stem from a woman in her fifties or sixties in good health.

The chain combines TRBV2 with TRBJ2-7. The length of the CDR3 is 12 residues. Germline CDR1 reads SNHLY; CDR2 reads FYNNEI. The CDR3 sequence is CASRDYSYEQYF. Variable domain in full (rest from reference TRBV2 and TRBJ2-7): EPEVTQTPSHQVTQMGQEVILRCVPISNHLYFYWYRQILGQKVEFLVSFYNNEISEKSEIFDDQFSVERPDGSNFTLKIRSTKLEDSAMYFCASRDYSYEQYFGPGTRLTVT.

V gene TRBV9 combines with J gene TRBJ2-5; TCRdb gives TRBD2 as the D gene, but with no DNA this cannot be confirmed. The CDR3 runs to 15 residues. CDR1 and CDR2 (germline): SGDLS, YYNGEE. CDR3 in amino acids: CASSPGLAGPETQYF.

The chain combines TRBV6-7 with TRBJ2-1; the TRBD1 assignment by TCRdb is unverifiable without DNA. TRBV6-7 is assigned to the ORF class and has an uncertain function. This CDR3 is built from 13 residues. CDR3 amino acids: CASSYPWGDEQFF.

V usage is TRBV2 and J usage is TRBJ2-2; TCRdb selects TRBD1, and the lack of DNA leaves this call unchecked. Per germline, CDR1 SNHLY and CDR2 FYNNEI. The CDR3 is 16 residues long. The CDR3 sequence: CASSSRQGVITGELFF.

This rearrangement joins TRBV19 to TRBJ1-5; TCRdb outputs TRBD1, but without DNA this stays unchecked. The CDR3 totals 20 residues. Germline values: CDR1 LNHDA, CDR2 SQIVND (reference sequence). CDR3 amino acids: CASSILGVGTVNRRAQPQHF.

The chain is built from TRBV6-1 and TRBJ2-1; the TCRdb call, TRBD2, lacks DNA for checking. The CDR3 has 15 amino acids. The germline V gene encodes CDR1 MNHNS and CDR2 SASEGT. The CDR3 loop is CASSAERETINEQFF.

The chain carries TRBV20-1 and TRBJ1-2. CDR3 length: 14 residues. Germline assignment: CDR1 DFQATT and CDR2 SNEGSKA (reference sequence). The CDR3 here is CSARNTEASRGYTF.

This chain joins TRBV5-1 and TRBJ1-2. CDR3 size: 12 residues. The germline gives CDR1 SGHRS, CDR2 YFSETQ. The CDR3 loop is CASSGREDGYTF.

This sequence joins TRBV7-6 and TRBJ2-3; the D gene TCRdb calls, TRBD1, cannot be checked with no DNA. The CDR3 runs 16 residues. The germline V gene encodes CDR1 SGHVS and CDR2 FNYEAQ. Here the CDR3 reads CASSLGLGGRMDTQYF.

The chain has TRBV12-3 or TRBV12-4 and TRBJ2-2; TCRdb designates TRBD2, a call that cannot be tested without DNA. This CDR3 is built from 16 residues. The chain's CDR3 is CASSSTFLREGGELFF.

This sequence joins TRBV7-9 and TRBJ2-5. The V gene's germline CDR1 is SEHNR and CDR2 FQNEAQ (reference sequence). The CDR3 spans 15 residues. The CDR3 sequence is CASSPRLKMGETQYF. Combining the CDR3 with reference TRBV7-9 and TRBJ2-5 gives the whole variable domain DTGVSQNPRHKITKRGQNVTFRCDPISEHNRLYWYRQTLGQGPEFLTYFQNEAQLEKSRLLSDRFSAERPKGSFSTLEIQRTEQGDSAMYLCASSPRLKMGETQYFGPGTRLLVL.

This sequence joins TRBV29-1 and TRBJ2-3. This CDR3 comprises 14 residues. Germline V gene lookup returns CDR1 SQVTM and CDR2 ANQGSEA. CDR3 loop: CSVEVQFGTDTQYF.

The chain carries TRBV6-1 and TRBJ1-2; TCRdb's D call, TRBD1, is unchecked because there is no DNA. CDR1 MNHNS and CDR2 SASEGT come from the germline V gene. The CDR3 spans 15 residues. The CDR3 sequence is CASSHQGAAGLDYTF.

The rearrangement links TRBV12-3 or TRBV12-4 to TRBJ1-2. The CDR3 is 13 residues long. The CDR3 region is CASSLSDNYGYTF.

The chain is built from TRBV30 and TRBJ2-3; the D gene TCRdb calls, TRBD1, cannot be checked with no DNA. Per germline, CDR1 GTSNPN and CDR2 SVGIG (reference sequence). This CDR3 is built from 14 residues. The CDR3 is CAWTPPPSLDTQYF.

CDR3 amino acids: CASSQEFSSGTQYF. The chain links TRBV4-1 to TRBJ2-5. Germline V gene lookup returns CDR1 MGHRA and CDR2 YSYEKL. CDR3 size: 14 residues.

CDR3: CASSLTWDREAFF. The chain joins TRBV27 to TRBJ1-1; TCRdb proposes TRBD1, but this gene call is untestable without DNA. CDR1 is MNHEY and CDR2 is SMNVEV in the germline V gene (reference sequence). There are 13 residues in the CDR3.

J is TRBJ1-1 and V is TRBV7-2. This CDR3 is 15 amino acids long. Germline V CDR1 and CDR2: SGHTA, FQGNSA. The CDR3 reads CASSSRRKTNTEAFF. Full variable domain (remainder filled in from reference TRBV7-2 and TRBJ1-1): GAGVSQSPSNKVTEKGKDVELRCDPISGHTALYWYRQSLGQGLEFLIYFQGNSAPDKSGLPSDRFSAERTGGSVSTLTIQRTQQEDSAVYLCASSSRRKTNTEAFFGQGTRLTVV.

The chain uses TRBV9 and TRBJ1-1. The V gene's germline CDR1 is SGDLS and CDR2 YYNGEE. There are 16 residues in the CDR3. CDR3 in amino acids: CASSVVPWEGGTEAFF. Based on the CDR3 plus reference TRBV9 and TRBJ1-1, the full variable domain is DSGVTQTPKHLITATGQRVTLRCSPRSGDLSVYWYQQSLDQGLQFLIQYYNGEERAKGNILERFSAQQFPDLHSELNLSSLELGDSALYFCASSVVPWEGGTEAFFGQGTRLTVV.